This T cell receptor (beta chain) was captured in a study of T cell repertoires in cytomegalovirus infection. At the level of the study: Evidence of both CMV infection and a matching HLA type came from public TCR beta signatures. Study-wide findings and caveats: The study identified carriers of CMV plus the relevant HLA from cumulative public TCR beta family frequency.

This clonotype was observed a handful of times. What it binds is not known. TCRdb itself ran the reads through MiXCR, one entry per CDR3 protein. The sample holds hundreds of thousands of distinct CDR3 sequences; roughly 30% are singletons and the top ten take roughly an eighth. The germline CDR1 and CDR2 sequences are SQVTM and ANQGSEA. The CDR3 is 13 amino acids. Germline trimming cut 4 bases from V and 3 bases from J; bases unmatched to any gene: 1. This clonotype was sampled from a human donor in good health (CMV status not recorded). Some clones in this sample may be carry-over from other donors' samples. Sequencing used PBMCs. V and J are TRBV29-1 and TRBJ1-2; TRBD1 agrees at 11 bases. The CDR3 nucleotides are TGCAGCGTTGGGGGACAGGGGGACTATGGCTACACCTTC. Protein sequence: CSVGGQGDYGYTF.